This T cell receptor beta chain comes out of a study of blood T cell repertoires in COVID-19. Study at large: There were acute and convalescent COVID-19 samples, and they came from the United States, Italy and Spain.

Only in-frame clones appear in the TCRdb table, and some are missing; sequencing was by immunoSEQ multiplex PCR. Of a few hundred thousand clones detected, around 87% appear once; the ten largest clones hold around 4%. This receptor was identified in a woman aged 45-65 years with active or convalescent COVID-19. The specimen sequenced was peripheral blood.

CDR3 nucleotide sequence: TGTGCCAGCAGTCTCAGACTAGGAGCTAAGGCCGAGCAGTACTTC. Its translation: CASSLRLGAKAEQYF. The rearrangement joins TRBV6-6 to TRBJ2-7; perhaps TRBD2 as D (6 bases). V was shortened by 5 bases and J by 6 bases, with 20 bases between the two germline ends. Germline V gene sequence: CDR1 MNHNY, CDR2 SVGAGI (reference sequence). This CDR3 is 15 amino acids long.